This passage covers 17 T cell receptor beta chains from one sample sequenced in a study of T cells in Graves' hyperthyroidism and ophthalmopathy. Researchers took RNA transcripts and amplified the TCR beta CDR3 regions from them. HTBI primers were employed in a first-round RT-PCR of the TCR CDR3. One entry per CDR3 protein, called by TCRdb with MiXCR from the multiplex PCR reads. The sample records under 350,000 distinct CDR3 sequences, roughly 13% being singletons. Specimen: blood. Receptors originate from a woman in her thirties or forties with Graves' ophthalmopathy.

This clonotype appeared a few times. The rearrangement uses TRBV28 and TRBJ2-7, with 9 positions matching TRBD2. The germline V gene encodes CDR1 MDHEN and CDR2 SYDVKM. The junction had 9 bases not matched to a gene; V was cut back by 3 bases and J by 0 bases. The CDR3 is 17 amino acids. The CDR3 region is CASSFRVAGDSSYEQYF. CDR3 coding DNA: TGTGCCAGCAGTTTCCGGGTAGCGGGAGACAGCTCCTACGAGCAGTACTTC.

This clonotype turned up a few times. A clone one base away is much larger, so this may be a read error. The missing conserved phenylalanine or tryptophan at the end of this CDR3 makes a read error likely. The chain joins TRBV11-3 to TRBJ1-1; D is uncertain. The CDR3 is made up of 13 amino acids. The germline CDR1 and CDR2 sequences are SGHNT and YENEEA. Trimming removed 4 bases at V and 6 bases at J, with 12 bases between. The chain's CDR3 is CASSSQVGAEAFL. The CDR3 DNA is TGTGCCAGCAGCTCTCAGGTTGGCGCTGAAGCTTTCCTT.

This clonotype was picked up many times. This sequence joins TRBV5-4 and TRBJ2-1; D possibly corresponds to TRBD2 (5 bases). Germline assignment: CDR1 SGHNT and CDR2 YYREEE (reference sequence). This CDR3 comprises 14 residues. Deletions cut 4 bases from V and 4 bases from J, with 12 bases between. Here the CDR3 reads CASSPRATYNEQFF. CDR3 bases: TGTGCCAGCAGCCCGCGGGCAACTTACAATGAGCAGTTCTTC.

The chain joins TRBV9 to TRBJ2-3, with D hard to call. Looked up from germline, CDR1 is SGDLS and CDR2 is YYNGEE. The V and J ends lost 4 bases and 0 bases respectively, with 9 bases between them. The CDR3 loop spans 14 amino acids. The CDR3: CASSLRFSTDTQYF. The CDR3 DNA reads TGTGCCAGCAGCCTAAGATTTAGCACAGATACGCAGTATTTT.

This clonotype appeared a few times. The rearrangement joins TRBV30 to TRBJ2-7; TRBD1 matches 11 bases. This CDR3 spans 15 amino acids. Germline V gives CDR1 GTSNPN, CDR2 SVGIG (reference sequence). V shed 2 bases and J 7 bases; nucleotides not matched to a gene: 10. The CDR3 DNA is TGTGCCTGGAGTTTACTCCCGGGACAGGGGGGAGAGCAGTACTTC. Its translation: CAWSLLPGQGGEQYF.

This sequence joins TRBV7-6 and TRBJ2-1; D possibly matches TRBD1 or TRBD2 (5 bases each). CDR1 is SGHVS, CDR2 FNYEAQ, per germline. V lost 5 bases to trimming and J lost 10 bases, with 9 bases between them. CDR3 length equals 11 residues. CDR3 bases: TGTGCCAGCAGCACCGGGACGGAGCAGTTCTTC. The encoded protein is CASSTGTEQFF.

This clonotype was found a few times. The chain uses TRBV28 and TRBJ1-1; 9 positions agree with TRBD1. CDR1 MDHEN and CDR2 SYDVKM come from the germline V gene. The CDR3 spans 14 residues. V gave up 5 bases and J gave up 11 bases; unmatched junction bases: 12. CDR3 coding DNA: TGTGCCAGCAGTACAGGGGGCGCGTCGGCGAGGGCTTTCTTT. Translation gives CASSTGGASARAFF.

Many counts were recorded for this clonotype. The chain's CDR3 is CASSLDPTGSSPLHF. As DNA, the CDR3 is TGTGCCAGCAGCTTAGATCCCACGGGGAGTTCACCCCTCCACTTT. This chain uses TRBV11-2 with TRBJ1-6; D uncertain. Trimming removed 0 bases at V and 9 bases at J, with 12 bases between. Germline CDR1 is SGHAT and CDR2 is FQNNGV. This CDR3 contains 15 residues.

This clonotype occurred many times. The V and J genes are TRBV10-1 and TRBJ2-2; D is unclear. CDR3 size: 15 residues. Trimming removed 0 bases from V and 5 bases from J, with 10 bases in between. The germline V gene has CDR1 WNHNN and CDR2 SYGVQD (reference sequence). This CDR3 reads CASSESPVRTGELFF. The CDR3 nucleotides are TGCGCCAGCAGTGAGTCCCCCGTGCGTACCGGGGAGCTGTTTTTT.

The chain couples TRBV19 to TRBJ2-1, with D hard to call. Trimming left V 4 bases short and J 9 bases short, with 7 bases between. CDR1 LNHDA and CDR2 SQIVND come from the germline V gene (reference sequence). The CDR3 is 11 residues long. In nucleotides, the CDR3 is TGTGCCAGTAGTACTAGTGGTGAGCAGTTCTTC. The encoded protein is CASSTSGEQFF. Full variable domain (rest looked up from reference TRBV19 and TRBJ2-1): DGGITQSPKYLFRKEGQNVTLSCEQNLNHDAMYWYRQDPGQGLRLIYYSQIVNDFQKGDIAEGYSVSREKKESFPLTVTSAQKNPTAFYLCASSTSGEQFFGPGTRLTVL.

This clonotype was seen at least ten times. Here the CDR3 reads CSVQGAAEAFF. The CDR3 DNA is TGCAGCGTCCAGGGGGCCGCTGAAGCTTTCTTT. The genes are TRBV29-1 and TRBJ1-1; the match to TRBD1 covers 8 bases. This CDR3 has 11 amino acids. Trimming cost V 6 bases and J 6 bases; bases outside gene matches: 3. Germline lookup yields CDR1 SQVTM and CDR2 ANQGSEA.

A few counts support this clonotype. As DNA, the CDR3 is TGTGCCAGCAGCTTGGGGTCGGTCACAAGCACCCTCCACTTT. Translated: CASSLGSVTSTLHF. The V gene is TRBV5-6, the J gene TRBJ1-6; D remains ambiguous. The length of the CDR3 is 14 residues. Trimming cost V 0 bases and J 14 bases, with 15 bases left between them. Germline CDR1 and CDR2: SGHDT and YYEEEE.

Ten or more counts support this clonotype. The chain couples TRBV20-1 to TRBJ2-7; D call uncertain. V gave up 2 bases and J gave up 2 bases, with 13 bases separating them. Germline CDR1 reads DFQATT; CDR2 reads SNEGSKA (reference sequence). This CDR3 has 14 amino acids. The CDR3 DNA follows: TGCAGTGCTAGATCTCTAAGCTCCACCTACGAGCAGTACTTC. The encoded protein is CSARSLSSTYEQYF.

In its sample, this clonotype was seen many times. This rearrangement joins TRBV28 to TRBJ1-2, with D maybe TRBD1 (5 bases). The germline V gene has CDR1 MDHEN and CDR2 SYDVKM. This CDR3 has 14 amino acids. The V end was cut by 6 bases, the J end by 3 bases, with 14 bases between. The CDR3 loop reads CASRITGTDYGYTF. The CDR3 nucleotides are TGTGCCAGCAGGATTACCGGGACCGACTATGGCTACACCTTC.

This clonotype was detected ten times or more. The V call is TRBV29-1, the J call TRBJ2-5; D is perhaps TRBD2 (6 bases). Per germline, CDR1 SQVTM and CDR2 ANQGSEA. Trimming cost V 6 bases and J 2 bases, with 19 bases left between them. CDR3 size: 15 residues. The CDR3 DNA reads TGCAGCGTGTGGGGAGGACGATTCGGACAAGAGACCCAGTACTTC. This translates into CSVWGGRFGQETQYF.

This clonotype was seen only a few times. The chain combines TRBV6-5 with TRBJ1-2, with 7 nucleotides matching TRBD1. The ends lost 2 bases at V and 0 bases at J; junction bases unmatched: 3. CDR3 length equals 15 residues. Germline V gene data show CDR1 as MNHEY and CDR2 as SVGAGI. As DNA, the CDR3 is TGTGCCAGCAGTTACGAACAGGGGACTAACTATGGCTACACCTTC. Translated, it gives CASSYEQGTNYGYTF.

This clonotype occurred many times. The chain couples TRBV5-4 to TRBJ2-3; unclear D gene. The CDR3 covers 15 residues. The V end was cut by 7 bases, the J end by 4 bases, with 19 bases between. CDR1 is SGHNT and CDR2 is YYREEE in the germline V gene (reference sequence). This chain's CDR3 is CASGSTPGGADTQYF. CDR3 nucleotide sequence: TGTGCCAGCGGATCGACACCCGGTGGTGCAGATACGCAGTATTTT.